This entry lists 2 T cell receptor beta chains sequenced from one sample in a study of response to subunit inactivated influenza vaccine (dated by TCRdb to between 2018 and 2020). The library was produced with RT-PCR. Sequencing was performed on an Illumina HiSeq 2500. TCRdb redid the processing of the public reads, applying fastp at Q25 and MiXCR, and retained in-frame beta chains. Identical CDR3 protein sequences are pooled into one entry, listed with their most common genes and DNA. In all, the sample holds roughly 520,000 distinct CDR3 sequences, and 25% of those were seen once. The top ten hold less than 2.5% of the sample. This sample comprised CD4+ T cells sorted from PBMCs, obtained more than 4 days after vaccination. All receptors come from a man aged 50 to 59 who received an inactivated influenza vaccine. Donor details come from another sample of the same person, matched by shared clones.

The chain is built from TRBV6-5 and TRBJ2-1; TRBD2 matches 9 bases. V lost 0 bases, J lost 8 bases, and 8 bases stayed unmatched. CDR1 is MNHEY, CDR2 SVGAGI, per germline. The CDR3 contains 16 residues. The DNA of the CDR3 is TGTGCCAGCAGTTACTCGAGGCGGGAGGGCCGGTATGAGCAGTTCTTC. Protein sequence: CASSYSRREGRYEQFF.

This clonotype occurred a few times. The CDR3 sequence is CSARGTGVQTQYF. CDR3 DNA sequence: TGCAGTGCTAGAGGGACAGGGGTACAGACCCAGTACTTC. The chain couples TRBV20-1 to TRBJ2-5; 9 bases fit TRBD1. Trimming cost V 1 base and J 6 bases; bases outside gene matches: 3. The CDR3 runs to 13 residues. Germline-derived CDR1 and CDR2 are DFQATT and SNEGSKA (reference sequence).